The present entry profiles one T cell receptor (beta chain) with its context. Its antigen is unknown. The entry originates in a study of Tregs in tolerant kidney transplant recipients. General study points: Few patients were studied, so findings need validation in larger groups.

CDR3 length: 16 residues. CDR1 and CDR2 from the germline V gene are LGHNA and YNFKEQ. Trimming stripped 4 bases from V and 2 bases from J, with 12 bases between. Profiling relied on immunoSEQ multiplex PCR, and the TCRdb table lists in-frame clones only, not all of them. The sample shows fewer than 95,000 clones, approximately 94% of them seen only once. Recipients received nonmyeloablative bone marrow transplants from related graft donors, with transient mixed chimerism. Unstimulated Tregs (CD4+CD25+CD127-) and CD4+CD25- non-Tregs were sorted from PBMCs. The specimen comprised CD4+ T cells from blood (PBMCs), sampled 12 months after the transplant. The genes are TRBV4-2 and TRBJ1-6, with D perhaps TRBD1 (5 bases). The TCR comes from a human patient who received a combined kidney and bone marrow transplant. The graft donor may have contributed some T cells. The DNA of the CDR3 is TGTGCCAGCAGCCCCTCTGGGGGGGCCTATAATTCACCCCTCCACTTT. It yields the protein CASSPSGGAYNSPLHF.